The present TCR beta chain was sequenced within a study of T cells in localized non-small cell lung cancer. Measured with immunoSEQ multiplex PCR; TCRdb has only the in-frame clones, and not every one. The table has some 2,000 clones, roughly 36% seen once; the top ten hold around 12%. By sample share, this clone is medium-sized. Its specificity is unknown. Study-level findings and limits: Longer overall survival accompanied higher blood T cell density. Because only a single region of the tumor was sequenced, heterogeneity remains possible. In uninvolved adjacent lung, T cell clonality reached its highest value, exceeding tumor. A median of around 60 clones ranked among the top 100 in tumor appeared in adjacent lung.

The CDR3 sequence is 14 residues long. The germline V gene encodes CDR1 MNHGY and CDR2 SAAAGT. Trimming removed 5 bases at V and 3 bases at J, with 8 bases between. This chain links TRBV6-8 with TRBJ2-6; D could derive from TRBD1 or TRBD2 (5 bases each). This TCR derives from a male donor at least 60 years old with stage II lung adenocarcinoma. Sequencing was performed on lung tumor tissue, taken before any cancer treatment. CDR3 DNA: TGTGCCAGCAGTGGGGGATTTGGGGCCAACGTCCTGACTTTC. It encodes CASSGGFGANVLTF.